The clone carrying this T cell receptor beta chain appeared a few times. A sample-barcoded 5' primer and a J-beta primer mix were used in a second PCR of roughly 7 to 11 cycles. TCRdb passed the 5' RACE reads through MiXCR, listing each CDR3 protein once. Of 660,000 or so distinct CDR3 sequences detected, roughly three fifths appear once; the ten largest clones hold approximately 40%. This sample stems from a study of blood T cells in healthy people across ages. The CDR3 is made up of 16 amino acids. Trimming removed 2 bases from V and 4 bases from J; junction bases left unmatched: 5. CDR1 MGHRA and CDR2 YSYEKL come from the germline V gene.

This receptor was obtained from a man between 60 and 70 years old in good health. Sequencing was done on a sample of blood. The chain combines TRBV4-1 with TRBJ2-1; 10 bases agree with TRBD1. The CDR3 region is CASSQQTGGWYNEQFF. Written as DNA, the CDR3 is TGCGCCAGCAGCCAACAGACAGGGGGCTGGTACAATGAGCAGTTCTTC.